This T cell receptor (beta chain) originates from a study of tissue T cells after allogeneic stem cell transplantation. With respect to this clone: Germline and genes here are mouse. The read stops 1 residue short of the end of the CDR3; the missing end is completed from the germline J gene.

From germline, CDR1 is NSHNY and CDR2 SYGAGN. V shed 2 bases and J 1 base; nucleotides not matched to a gene: 1. This CDR3 spans 15 amino acids. Only in-frame clones appear in the TCRdb table, and some are missing; sequencing was by immunoSEQ multiplex PCR. The data show thousands of clones, roughly 52% seen once. This sample's time point: mouse harvest day 7 after allogeneic transplant. Mouse grafts combined 10^7 T-cell-depleted bone marrow cells with 10^6 splenic CD5+ T cells. The clonotype originates from a female BALB/c mouse given C57BL/6 T cells with graft-versus-host disease after an allogeneic hematopoietic cell transplant. What was sequenced was gut tissue. This rearrangement joins TRBV13-1 to TRBJ2-7, with 12 positions matching TRBD2. The CDR3 bases that were read are TGTGCCAGCAGTGAAGGACTGGGGGGGTCCTATGAACAGTAC. Translated, it gives CASSEGLGGSYEQY. The entire CDR3 protein reads CASSEGLGGSYEQYF.